The 24 T cell receptor beta chains in this list originate from one sample, sequenced in a study of blood T cell repertoires in COVID-19. Method: immunoSEQ multiplex PCR; TCRdb's copy keeps in-frame clones and lacks some. This table holds roughly 100,000 clones, about four fifths found once. Sequenced: peripheral blood. The receptors originated from a woman aged 80 or older with acute or convalescent COVID-19.

V is TRBV4-1 and J is TRBJ1-6; 9 bases are shared with TRBD1. Germline V gives CDR1 MGHRA, CDR2 YSYEKL. Losses at the gene ends were 4 bases for V and 15 bases for J; bases not matched to a gene: 10. There are 14 residues in the CDR3. The DNA of the CDR3 is TGCGCCAGCAGCCGGGGACAGGGCCTGATGGACCTCCACTTT. Translated, it gives CASSRGQGLMDLHF.

This clone appeared a few times. J is TRBJ2-3 and V is TRBV15, with D perhaps matching TRBD1 (5 bases). CDR1 is LNHNV, CDR2 YYDKDF, per germline (reference sequence). The CDR3 is 15 amino acids. V was clipped by 1 base and J by 2 bases, with 10 bases between them. The CDR3 reads CATSRVGAPTDTQYF. In DNA, the CDR3 is TGTGCCACCAGCAGAGTTGGGGCCCCCACAGATACGCAGTATTTT.

V is TRBV9 and J is TRBJ2-5, with D maybe TRBD1 (6 bases). This CDR3 is built from 16 residues. V gave up 4 bases and J gave up 2 bases, with 18 bases separating them. Per the germline V gene, CDR1 is SGDLS and CDR2 is YYNGEE. CDR3 loop: CASSSGTSRGQETQYF. The DNA of the CDR3 is TGTGCCAGCAGCTCAGGGACATCGAGGGGACAAGAGACCCAGTACTTC. The variable domain in full, completed from reference TRBV9 and TRBJ2-5, reads DSGVTQTPKHLITATGQRVTLRCSPRSGDLSVYWYQQSLDQGLQFLIQYYNGEERAKGNILERFSAQQFPDLHSELNLSSLELGDSALYFCASSSGTSRGQETQYFGPGTRLLVL.

J is TRBJ2-2 and V is TRBV19; TRBD2 agrees at 9 bases. After removal of 5 bases from V and 6 bases from J, the junction contained 7 bases not matched to a gene. CDR3 length equals 15 residues. Germline-derived CDR1 and CDR2 are LNHDA and SQIVND (reference sequence). The CDR3 DNA is TGTGCCAGTAGTGTAGCGGGAGTTAATGCCGGGGAGCTGTTTTTT. It is translated as CASSVAGVNAGELFF.

This clone was detected once. The CDR3 coding sequence is TGCGCCAGCAGTGAGACCGGACCAGGGGGCACTGAAGCTTTCTTT. Protein sequence: CASSETGPGGTEAFF. This sequence joins TRBV10-1 and TRBJ1-1, with TRBD1 matching 7 bases. This CDR3 contains 15 residues. Germline-derived CDR1 and CDR2 are WNHNN and SYGVQD (reference sequence). Trimming removed 2 bases from V and 4 bases from J; junction bases left unmatched: 7.

The chain has TRBV10-1 and TRBJ2-1; the match to TRBD2 covers 7 bases. The V gene's germline CDR1 is WNHNN and CDR2 SYGVQD (reference sequence). This CDR3 is 15 amino acids long. The J segment lost 8 bases and the V segment lost 6 bases, leaving 13 bases of the junction unmatched. CDR3 region: CASRGPGGDLDEQFF. The CDR3 nucleotides are TGCGCCAGCAGGGGGCCTGGGGGGGATTTAGATGAGCAGTTCTTC.

This sequence joins TRBV9 and TRBJ2-7; 12 positions match TRBD2. The V gene's germline CDR1 is SGDLS and CDR2 YYNGEE. V dropped 3 bases and J dropped 5; count of bases not matched to a gene: 3. The CDR3 sequence is 14 residues long. The chain's CDR3 is CASSASGRADEQYF. DNA for the CDR3: TGTGCCAGCAGCGCTAGCGGGAGGGCGGACGAGCAGTACTTC.

This chain links TRBV3-1 (or the pseudogene TRBV3-2) with TRBJ1-2; D gene ambiguous. Trimming removed 4 bases at V and 6 bases at J, with 21 bases between. The CDR3 is 16 residues long. The V gene's germline CDR1 is LGHDT and CDR2 YNNKEL (reference sequence). CDR3 region: CASSLPRGGSSHGYTF. As DNA, the CDR3 is TGTGCCAGCAGCCTCCCACGGGGTGGCAGCAGTCATGGCTACACCTTC.

Regarding this clone: The junction departs from the called germline gene at one end, perhaps through a read error. The chain is built from TRBV5-4 and TRBJ1-1; 7 nucleotides agree with TRBD1. Germline lookup yields CDR1 SGHNT and CDR2 YYREEE (reference sequence). This CDR3 contains 14 residues. The CDR3 sequence is CASRLGQQDTEAFF. The CDR3 DNA reads TGTGCCAGCAGATTGGGACAGCAGGACACTGAAGCTTTCTTT.

The V gene is TRBV5-1, the J gene TRBJ2-7; 8 bases are shared with TRBD2. J was trimmed by 6 bases and V by 3 bases; bases with no gene match: 14. This CDR3 has 16 amino acids. CDR1 SGHRS and CDR2 YFSETQ come from the germline V gene. CDR3 in amino acids: CASSSGSTAGVTEQYF. The CDR3 bases are TGCGCCAGCAGCTCCGGGTCCACAGCGGGAGTAACCGAGCAGTACTTC.

The chain recombines TRBV5-6 with TRBJ1-6; perhaps TRBD1 as D (6 bases). CDR3 length: 14 amino acids. V lost 0 bases and J 8 bases, leaving 9 bases between the germline ends. Germline assignment: CDR1 SGHDT and CDR2 YYEEEE. The CDR3: CASSLDRADSPLHF. The CDR3 DNA follows: TGTGCCAGCAGCTTGGACAGGGCGGATTCACCCCTCCACTTT.

The gene calls are TRBV10-3 and TRBJ1-3, with 7 bases lining up with TRBD1. This CDR3 contains 16 residues. Looked up from germline, CDR1 is ENHRY and CDR2 is SYGVKD. The trim removed 0 bases at V and 4 bases at J, leaving 6 bases unmatched. The chain's CDR3 is CAISESATGFGNTIYF. CDR3 DNA sequence: TGTGCCATCAGTGAGTCCGCGACAGGGTTCGGAAACACCATATATTTT.

The chain employs TRBV5-1 and TRBJ2-1, with TRBD2 matching 12 bases. The CDR3 spans 17 residues. Germline V CDR1 and CDR2: SGHRS, YFSETQ. The junction had 10 bases not matched to a gene; V was cut back by 4 bases and J by 5 bases. CDR3 sequence reads: CASSRSPSSGRDNEQFF. CDR3 DNA: TGCGCCAGCAGCCGCTCCCCTTCTAGCGGGAGGGACAATGAGCAGTTCTTC.

This chain uses TRBV2 with TRBJ2-7; 8 positions agree with TRBD2. Looked up from germline, CDR1 is SNHLY and CDR2 is FYNNEI. The trim removed 7 bases at V and 5 bases at J, leaving 4 bases unmatched. The CDR3 runs 12 residues. Here the CDR3 reads CASTIAGHEQYF. In nucleotides, the CDR3 is TGTGCCAGCACCATAGCGGGGCACGAGCAGTACTTC. Filled out from reference TRBV2 and TRBJ2-7, the complete variable domain reads EPEVTQTPSHQVTQMGQEVILRCVPISNHLYFYWYRQILGQKVEFLVSFYNNEISEKSEIFDDQFSVERPDGSNFTLKIRSTKLEDSAMYFCASTIAGHEQYFGPGTRLTVT.

The rearrangement joins TRBV12-3 or TRBV12-4 to TRBJ2-1; D perhaps matches TRBD1 (6 bases). V gave up 8 bases and J gave up 8 bases, with 16 bases separating them. The CDR3 contains 13 residues. The chain's CDR3 is CASGTTGLDEQFF. The CDR3, as DNA: TGTGCCAGCGGTACGACAGGTTTAGATGAGCAGTTCTTC.

This chain joins TRBV27 and TRBJ2-2; no reliable D call. Germline loops: CDR1 MNHEY, CDR2 SMNVEV (reference sequence). This CDR3 contains 13 residues. V was trimmed by 5 bases and J by 5 bases, leaving 9 bases between them. The CDR3 coding sequence is TGTGCCAGCAGTCCTATAAATACCGGGGAGCTGTTTTTT. It translates to CASSPINTGELFF.

V is TRBV29-1 and J is TRBJ1-1; D is undetermined. The CDR3 length is 10 residues. V lost 4 bases and J lost 2, with 2 bases in between. Germline loops: CDR1 SQVTM, CDR2 ANQGSEA. The CDR3 protein is CSVANTEAFF. The DNA for the CDR3 is TGCAGCGTTGCAAACACTGAAGCTTTCTTT.

This clone showed up just once. The chain is built from TRBV12-5 and TRBJ1-5; TRBD1 matches 8 bases. The CDR3 loop spans 15 amino acids. Germline values: CDR1 LGHNT, CDR2 FRNRAP. V gave up 6 bases and J gave up 4 bases; unmatched junction bases: 8. In nucleotides, the CDR3 is TGTGCTAGTGGCATGACAGGGGTTCGGAATCAGCCCCAGCATTTT. Encoded protein: CASGMTGVRNQPQHF.

The gene calls are TRBV12-3 or TRBV12-4 and TRBJ1-3; D is unclear. V was pared by 6 bases and J by 0 bases, with 6 bases between. The CDR3 spans 13 residues. The CDR3 nucleotides are TGTGCCAGCAGGGCCGCCTCTGGAAACACCATATATTTT. It translates to CASRAASGNTIYF.

The chain couples TRBV5-4 to TRBJ2-7; 7 nucleotides agree with TRBD1. The CDR3 spans 14 residues. CDR1 and CDR2 from the germline V gene are SGHNT and YYREEE (reference sequence). After removal of 3 bases from V and 2 bases from J, the junction contained 5 bases not matched to a gene. The CDR3 DNA follows: TGTGCCAGCAGCTCCCTGACAGGGACCTACGAGCAGTACTTC. Its protein product is CASSSLTGTYEQYF.

The CDR3 DNA is TGTGCCAGCAGCCCGCATACTAGCGGGAACTACAATGAGCAGTTCTTC. As protein: CASSPHTSGNYNEQFF. The chain couples TRBV9 to TRBJ2-1, with 10 bases identical to TRBD2. V lost 4 bases and J lost 3; bases outside the gene matches: 7. The CDR3 consists of 16 residues. Germline V gene sequence: CDR1 SGDLS, CDR2 YYNGEE. The full variable domain, completed using reference TRBV9 and TRBJ2-1, is DSGVTQTPKHLITATGQRVTLRCSPRSGDLSVYWYQQSLDQGLQFLIQYYNGEERAKGNILERFSAQQFPDLHSELNLSSLELGDSALYFCASSPHTSGNYNEQFFGPGTRLTVL.

The chain links TRBV18 to TRBJ2-3; the D is unclear. The germline V gene has CDR1 KGHSH and CDR2 LQKENI. Trimming cost V 0 bases and J 2 bases, with 9 bases left between them. The CDR3 extends over 15 amino acids. The CDR3 is CASSPPVRLTDTQYF. DNA of the CDR3: TGTGCCAGCTCACCACCGGTCAGGCTCACAGATACGCAGTATTTT. The full variable domain, with the rest looked up from reference TRBV18 and TRBJ2-3, is NAGVMQNPRHLVRRRGQEARLRCSPMKGHSHVYWYRQLPEEGLKFMVYLQKENIIDESGMPKERFSAEFPKEGPSILRIQQVVRGDSAAYFCASSPPVRLTDTQYFGPGTRLTVL.

The chain joins TRBV2 to TRBJ2-7, with 7 bases fitting TRBD2. Germline V lookup: CDR1 SNHLY, CDR2 FYNNEI. V dropped 4 bases and J dropped 3; count of bases not matched to a gene: 9. This CDR3 spans 15 amino acids. The CDR3 spells CASSGGGPLFYEQYF. Here the CDR3 DNA reads TGTGCCAGCAGTGGGGGAGGGCCCCTTTTCTACGAGCAGTACTTC.

This clone was found once. The V and J genes are TRBV9 and TRBJ2-3; no definite D call. The length of the CDR3 is 15 residues. Trimming shortened V by 2 bases and J by 0 bases, and 10 bases separated the two germline ends. The germline CDR1 and CDR2 sequences are SGDLS and YYNGEE. The CDR3 DNA follows: TGTGCCAGCAGCGTCTCCGTTTATAGCACAGATACGCAGTATTTT. Protein: CASSVSVYSTDTQYF. Looking up the rest from reference TRBV9 and TRBJ2-3 gives the full variable domain: DSGVTQTPKHLITATGQRVTLRCSPRSGDLSVYWYQQSLDQGLQFLIQYYNGEERAKGNILERFSAQQFPDLHSELNLSSLELGDSALYFCASSVSVYSTDTQYFGPGTRLTVL.